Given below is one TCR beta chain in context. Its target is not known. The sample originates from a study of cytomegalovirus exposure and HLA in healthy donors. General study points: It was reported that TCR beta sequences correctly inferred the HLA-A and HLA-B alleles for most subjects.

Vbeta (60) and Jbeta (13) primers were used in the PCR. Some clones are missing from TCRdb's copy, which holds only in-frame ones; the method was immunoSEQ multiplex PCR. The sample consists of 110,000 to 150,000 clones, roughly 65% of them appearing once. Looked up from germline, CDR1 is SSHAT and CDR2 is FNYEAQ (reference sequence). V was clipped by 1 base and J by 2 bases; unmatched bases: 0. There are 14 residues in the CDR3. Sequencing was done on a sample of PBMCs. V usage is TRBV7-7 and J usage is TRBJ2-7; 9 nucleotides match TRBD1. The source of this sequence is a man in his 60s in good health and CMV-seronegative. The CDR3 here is CASSLGTGAYEQYF. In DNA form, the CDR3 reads TGTGCCAGCAGCTTAGGGACAGGGGCCTACGAGCAGTACTTC.